The rows below give T cell receptor beta chains drawn from one sample of a study of blood T cell repertoires in COVID-19. Assay: immunoSEQ multiplex PCR; the TCRdb copy retains only in-frame clones and omits some. The sample lists 65,000 to 70,000 clones; about 82% were seen once. Input material: peripheral blood. All receptors come from a man aged 50 to 60 with acute or convalescent COVID-19. The CDR3 runs from the conserved cysteine through the conserved F or W. D genes are given only for firm matches. The size field is filled for only some rows; it gives once, few, many or a size class.

abundance | j_gene | v_gene | len | d_gene | CDR3aa | CDR3nt
. | TRBJ1-5 | TRBV28 | 13 | . | CASSLQVEVPQHF | TGTGCCAGCAGTTTACAGGTGGAGGTGCCCCAGCATTTT
. | TRBJ2-1 | TRBV2 | 15 | . | CASTPSELALNEQFF | TGTGCCAGCACCCCAAGCGAACTAGCTTTAAATGAGCAGTTCTTC
. | TRBJ1-1 | TRBV11-3 | 15 | . | CASSPQSGSYTEAFF | TGTGCCAGCAGCCCCCAGTCGGGGTCGTACACTGAAGCTTTCTTT
. | TRBJ2-7 | TRBV6-5 | 15 | TRBD1 | CASSPGTGNSYEQYF | TGTGCCAGCAGTCCCGGGACAGGGAATTCCTACGAGCAGTACTTC
. | TRBJ2-7 | TRBV2 | 14 | . | CASSTGGGPYEQYF | TGTGCCAGCAGTACAGGCGGGGGCCCCTACGAGCAGTACTTC
. | TRBJ1-2 | TRBV12-3/TRBV12-4 | 13 | TRBD1 | CASSGGQSYGYTF | TGTGCCAGCAGTGGGGGACAGTCCTATGGCTACACCTTC
. | TRBJ2-3 | TRBV7-9 | 15 | . | CASSIRRTSTDTQYF | TGTGCCAGCAGCATACGACGGACTAGCACAGATACGCAGTATTTT
medium-sized | TRBJ2-7 | TRBV11-3 | 12 | TRBD1 | CASSPGQGKQYF | TGTGCCAGCAGCCCCGGACAGGGGAAGCAGTACTTC
. | TRBJ2-7 | TRBV7-2 | 15 | . | CASSFLGQPTYEQYF | TGTGCCAGCAGCTTCCTCGGACAGCCAACCTACGAGCAGTACTTC
. | TRBJ2-5 | TRBV24-1 | 17 | TRBD2 | CATSDLPGLAPLETQYF | TGTGCCACCAGTGATTTGCCGGGACTAGCGCCTTTGGAGACCCAGTACTTC
. | TRBJ2-4 | TRBV30 | 13 | . | CAWSRGAKNIQYF | TGTGCCTGGAGCAGGGGTGCCAAAAACATTCAGTACTTC
. | TRBJ1-5 | TRBV30 | 15 | . | CAWSVWGGGNQPQHF | TGTGCCTGGAGTGTTTGGGGAGGGGGCAATCAGCCCCAGCATTTT
. | TRBJ1-1 | TRBV7-7 | 17 | TRBD1 | CASSPVPGQEGNTEAFF | TGTGCTAGCAGCCCAGTCCCGGGACAGGAGGGGAACACTGAAGCTTTCTTT
. | TRBJ1-3 | TRBV4-1 | 20 | TRBD1 | CASSFRWDRAATSSGNTIYF | TGCGCCAGCAGCTTCAGATGGGACAGGGCGGCAACGTCCTCTGGAAACACCATATATTTT
. | TRBJ1-4 | TRBV27 | 15 | . | CASSSRRRANEKLFF | TGTGCCAGCAGTTCCAGACGGAGAGCTAATGAAAAACTGTTTTTT
. | TRBJ2-3 | TRBV2 | 14 | TRBD1 | CASSEGTGADTQYF | TGTGCCAGCAGTGAAGGTACAGGGGCAGATACGCAGTATTTT